This record concerns one TCR beta chain sequence. This CDR3 is built from 13 residues. Per the germline V gene, CDR1 is LNHDA and CDR2 is SQIVND (reference sequence). V was pared by 2 bases and J by 4 bases, with 6 bases between. Profiling relied on immunoSEQ multiplex PCR, and the TCRdb table lists in-frame clones only, not all of them. The table shows 180,000 or so clones, with roughly 86% occurring only once. The source of the sample is a study of blood T cell repertoires in COVID-19. This TCR was recovered from a man between 65 and 80 years old with acute or convalescent COVID-19. The rearrangement joins TRBV19 to TRBJ1-5; TRBD1 might be the D (5 bases). The sample was peripheral blood. The CDR3, as DNA: TGTGCCAGTAGTATAAGACAGAATCAGCCCCAGCATTTT. Translated: CASSIRQNQPQHF.